The sequence of this T cell receptor (beta chain) was determined in a study of cytomegalovirus exposure and HLA in healthy donors. On the study more broadly: Earlier work reported 117 million unique TCR beta sequences from roughly 180 million T cells.

The PCR ran on 60 Vbeta and 13 Jbeta primers. How the authors handled the data: About 10 million of tens of millions of unique TCR beta chains were shared, per a later count. Using immunoSEQ multiplex PCR, the repertoire was profiled, and TCRdb retains in-frame clones only, with some absent. Clonal size and the V and J genes are those of that table, whereas D and trimming came from the DNA. The table shows some 150,000 clones, with approximately 85% occurring only once. The CDR3 consists of 18 residues. V lost 1 base, J lost 7 bases, and 17 bases stayed unmatched. This receptor was identified in a woman aged 50 to 60 in good health and CMV-seropositive. Sequenced input: PBMCs. V usage is TRBV5-3 and J usage is TRBJ1-5; 7 bases align to TRBD1. TRBV5-3 is treated as an ORF (open reading frame) with a function not yet certain. The CDR3 loop is CARSLMRTGALVGQPQHF. DNA for the CDR3: TGTGCCAGAAGCTTGATGCGTACAGGGGCGCTCGTAGGGCAGCCCCAGCATTTT.